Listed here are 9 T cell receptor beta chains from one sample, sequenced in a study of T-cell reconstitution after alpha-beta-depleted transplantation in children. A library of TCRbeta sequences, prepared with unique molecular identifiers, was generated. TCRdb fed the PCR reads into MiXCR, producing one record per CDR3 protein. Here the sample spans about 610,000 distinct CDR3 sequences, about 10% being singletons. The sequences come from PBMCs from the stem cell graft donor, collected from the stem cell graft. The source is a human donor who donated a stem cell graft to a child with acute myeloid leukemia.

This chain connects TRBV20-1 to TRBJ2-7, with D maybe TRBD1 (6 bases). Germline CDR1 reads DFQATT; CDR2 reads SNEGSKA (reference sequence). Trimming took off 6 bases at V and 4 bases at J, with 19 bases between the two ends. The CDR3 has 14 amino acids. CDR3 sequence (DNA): TGCAGTGCCAAAGTCACAGGGATACTTTACGAGCAGTACTTC. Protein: CSAKVTGILYEQYF.

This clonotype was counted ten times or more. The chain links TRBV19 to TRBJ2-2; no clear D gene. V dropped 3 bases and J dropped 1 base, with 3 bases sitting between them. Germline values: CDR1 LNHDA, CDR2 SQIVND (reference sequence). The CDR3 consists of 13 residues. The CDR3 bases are TGTGCCAGTAGTATCGGGAACACCGGGGAGCTGTTTTTT. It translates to CASSIGNTGELFF.

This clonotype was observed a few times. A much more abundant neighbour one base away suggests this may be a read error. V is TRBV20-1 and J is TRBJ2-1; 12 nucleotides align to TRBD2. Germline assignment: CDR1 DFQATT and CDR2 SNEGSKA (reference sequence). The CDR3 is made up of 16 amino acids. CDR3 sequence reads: CCAPPSSGRGNNEQFF. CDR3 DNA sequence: TGCTGTGCTCCACCCTCTAGCGGGAGGGGGAACAATGAGCAGTTCTTC.

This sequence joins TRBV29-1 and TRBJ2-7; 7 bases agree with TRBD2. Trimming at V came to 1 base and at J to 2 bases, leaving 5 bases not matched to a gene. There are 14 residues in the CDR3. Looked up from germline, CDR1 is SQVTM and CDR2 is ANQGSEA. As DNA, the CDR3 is TGCAGCGTTGAAGCCAGCGGGGAAACCTACGAGCAGTACTTC. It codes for CSVEASGETYEQYF.

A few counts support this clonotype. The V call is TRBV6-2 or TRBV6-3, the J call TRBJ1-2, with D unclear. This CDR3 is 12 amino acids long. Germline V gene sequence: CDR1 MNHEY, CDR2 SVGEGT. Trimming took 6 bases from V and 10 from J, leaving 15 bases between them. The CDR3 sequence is CASRMRGRPYTF. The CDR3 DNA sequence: TGTGCCAGCAGGATGAGAGGACGGCCCTACACCTTC.

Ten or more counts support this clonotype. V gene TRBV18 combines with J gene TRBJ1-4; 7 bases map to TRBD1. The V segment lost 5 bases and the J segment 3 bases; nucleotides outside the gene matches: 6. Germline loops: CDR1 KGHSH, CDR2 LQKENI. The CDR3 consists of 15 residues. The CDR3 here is CASSKGQASNEKLFF. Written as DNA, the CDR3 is TGTGCCAGCTCAAAAGGACAGGCGTCTAATGAAAAACTGTTTTTT.

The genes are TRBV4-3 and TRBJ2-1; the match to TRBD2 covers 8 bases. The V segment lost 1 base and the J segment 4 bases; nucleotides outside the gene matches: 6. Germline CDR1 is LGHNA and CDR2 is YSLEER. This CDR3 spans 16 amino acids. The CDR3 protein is CASSQGSSGIYNEQFF. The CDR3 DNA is TGCGCCAGCAGCCAAGGTAGTAGCGGGATTTACAATGAGCAGTTCTTC.

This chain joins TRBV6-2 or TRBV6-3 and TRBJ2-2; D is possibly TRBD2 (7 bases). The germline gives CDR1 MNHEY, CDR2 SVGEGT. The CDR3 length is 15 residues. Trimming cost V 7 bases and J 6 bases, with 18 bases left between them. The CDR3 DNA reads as TGTGCCAGCACTCAAGGGGGGGCGCGCTCCGGGGAGCTGTTTTTT. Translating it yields CASTQGGARSGELFF.

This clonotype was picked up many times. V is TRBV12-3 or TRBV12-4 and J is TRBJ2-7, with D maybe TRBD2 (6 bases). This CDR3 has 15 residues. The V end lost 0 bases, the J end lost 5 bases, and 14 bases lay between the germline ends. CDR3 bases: TGTGCCAGCAGTTTAGCGCGGAAGGGAGGCGACGAGCAGTACTTC. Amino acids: CASSLARKGGDEQYF.